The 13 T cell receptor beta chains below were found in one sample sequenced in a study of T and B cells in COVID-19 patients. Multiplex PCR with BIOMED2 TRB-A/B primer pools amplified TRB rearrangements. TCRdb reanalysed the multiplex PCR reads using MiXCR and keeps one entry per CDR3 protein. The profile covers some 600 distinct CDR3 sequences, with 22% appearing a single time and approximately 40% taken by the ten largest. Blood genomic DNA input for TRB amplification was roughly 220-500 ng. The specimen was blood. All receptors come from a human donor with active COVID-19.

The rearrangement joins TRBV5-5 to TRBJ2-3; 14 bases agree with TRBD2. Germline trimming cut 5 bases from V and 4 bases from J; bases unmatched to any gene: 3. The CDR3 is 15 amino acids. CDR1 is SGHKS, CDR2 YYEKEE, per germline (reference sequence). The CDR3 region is CASRLGLAGADTQYF. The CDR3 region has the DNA TGTGCCAGCAGGCTGGGACTAGCGGGAGCAGATACGCAGTATTTT.

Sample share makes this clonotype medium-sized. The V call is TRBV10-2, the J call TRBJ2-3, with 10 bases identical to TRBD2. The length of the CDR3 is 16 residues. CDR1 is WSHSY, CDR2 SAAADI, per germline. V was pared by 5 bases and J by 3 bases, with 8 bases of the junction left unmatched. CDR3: CASSSFGTSVTDTQYF. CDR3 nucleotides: TGCGCCAGCAGTTCCTTCGGGACTAGCGTAACAGATACGCAGTATTTT.

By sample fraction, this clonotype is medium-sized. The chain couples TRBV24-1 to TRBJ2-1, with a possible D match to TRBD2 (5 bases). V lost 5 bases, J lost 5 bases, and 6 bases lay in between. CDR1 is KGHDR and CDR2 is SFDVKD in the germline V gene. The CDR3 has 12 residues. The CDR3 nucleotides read TGTGCCACCAGTGTCGGGGACAATGAGCAGTTCTTC. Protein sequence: CATSVGDNEQFF.

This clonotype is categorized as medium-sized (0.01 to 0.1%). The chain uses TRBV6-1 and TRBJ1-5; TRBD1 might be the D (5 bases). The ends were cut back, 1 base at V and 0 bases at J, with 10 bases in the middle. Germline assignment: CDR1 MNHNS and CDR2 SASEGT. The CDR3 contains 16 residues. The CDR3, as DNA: TGTGCCAGCAGTGAAGGGGGCCCCCTTAGCAATCAGCCCCAGCATTTT. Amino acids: CASSEGGPLSNQPQHF.

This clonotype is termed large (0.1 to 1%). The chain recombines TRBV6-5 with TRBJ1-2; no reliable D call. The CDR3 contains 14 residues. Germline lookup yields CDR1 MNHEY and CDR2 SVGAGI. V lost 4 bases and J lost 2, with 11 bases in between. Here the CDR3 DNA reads TGTGCCAGCAGTTCTCTGGGCCCAAACTATGGCTACACCTTC. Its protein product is CASSSLGPNYGYTF.

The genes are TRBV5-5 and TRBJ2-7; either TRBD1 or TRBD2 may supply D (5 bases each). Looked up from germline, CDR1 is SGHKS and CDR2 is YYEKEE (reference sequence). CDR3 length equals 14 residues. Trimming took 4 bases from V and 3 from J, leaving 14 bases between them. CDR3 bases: TGTGCCAGCAGCAAGGGGAGTAACAACTACGAGCAGTACTTC. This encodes CASSKGSNNYEQYF. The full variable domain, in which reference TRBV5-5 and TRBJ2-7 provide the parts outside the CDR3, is DAGVTQSPTHLIKTRGQQVTLRCSPISGHKSVSWYQQVLGQGPQFIFQYYEKEERGRGNFPDRFSARQFPNYSSELNVNALLLGDSALYLCASSKGSNNYEQYFGPGTRLTVT.

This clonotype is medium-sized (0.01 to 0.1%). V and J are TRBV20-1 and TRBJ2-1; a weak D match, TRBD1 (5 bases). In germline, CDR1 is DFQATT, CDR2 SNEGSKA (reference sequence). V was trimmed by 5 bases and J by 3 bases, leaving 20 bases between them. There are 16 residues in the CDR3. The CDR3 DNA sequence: TGCAGTGCTTTGGCGGTGGGGCAGGACGTCTACAATGAGCAGTTCTTC. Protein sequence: CSALAVGQDVYNEQFF.

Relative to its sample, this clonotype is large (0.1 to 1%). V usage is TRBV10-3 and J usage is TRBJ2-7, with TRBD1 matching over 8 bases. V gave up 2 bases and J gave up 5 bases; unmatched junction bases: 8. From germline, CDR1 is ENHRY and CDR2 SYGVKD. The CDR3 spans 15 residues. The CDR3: CAISEVLRDRNEQYF. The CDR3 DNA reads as TGTGCCATCAGTGAGGTTTTGAGGGACAGGAACGAGCAGTACTTC.

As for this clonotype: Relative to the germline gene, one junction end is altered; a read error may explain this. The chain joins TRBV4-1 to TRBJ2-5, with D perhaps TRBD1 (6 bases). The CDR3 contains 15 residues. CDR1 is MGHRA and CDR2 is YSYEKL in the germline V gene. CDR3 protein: CASSPLTGMVEIQYF. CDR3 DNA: TGCGCCAGCAGCCCCTTAACAGGGATGGTAGAGATCCAGTACTTC.

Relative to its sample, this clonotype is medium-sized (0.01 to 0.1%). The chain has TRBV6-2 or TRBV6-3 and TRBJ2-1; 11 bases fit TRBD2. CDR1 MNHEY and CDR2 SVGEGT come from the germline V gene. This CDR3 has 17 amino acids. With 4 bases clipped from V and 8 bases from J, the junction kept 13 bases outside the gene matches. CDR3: CASSSPFVAGGRDEQFF. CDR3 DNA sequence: TGTGCCAGCAGTTCACCTTTCGTAGCGGGAGGGCGGGATGAGCAGTTCTTC.

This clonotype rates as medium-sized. The CDR3 DNA is TGTGCCAGCAGTTTTGGGGACTCGAGAAGAGAGCAGTTCTTC. It codes for CASSFGDSRREQFF. The chain has TRBV12-3 or TRBV12-4 and TRBJ2-1, with D possibly TRBD2 on 6 matching bases. Trimming took 3 bases from V and 10 from J, leaving 16 bases between them. The CDR3 spans 14 residues.

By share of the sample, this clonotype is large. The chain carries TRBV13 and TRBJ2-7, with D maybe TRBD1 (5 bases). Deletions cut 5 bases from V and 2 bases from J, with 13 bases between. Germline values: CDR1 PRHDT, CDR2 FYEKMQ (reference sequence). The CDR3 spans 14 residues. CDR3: CASSQEGEAYEQYF. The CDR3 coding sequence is TGTGCCAGCAGCCAGGAAGGGGAAGCCTACGAGCAGTACTTC.

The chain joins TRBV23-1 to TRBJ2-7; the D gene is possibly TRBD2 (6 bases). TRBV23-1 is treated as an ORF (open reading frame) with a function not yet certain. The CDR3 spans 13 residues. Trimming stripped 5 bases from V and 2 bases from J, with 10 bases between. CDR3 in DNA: TGCGCCAGCAGTATGGAGGGGCCCTACGAGCAGTACTTC. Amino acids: CASSMEGPYEQYF.